Shown below are 21 T cell receptor beta chains from a single sample sequenced in a study of vaccination and CD4 T cells after COVID-19. Treatment denoted: roughly ten-day PBMC culture with coronavirus spike peptide pools or control peptides (ViraFEST assay). The antigens for these receptors are not known. Oncomine TCR Beta short-read sequencing was applied to DNA from cultured CD4+ T cells. One entry per CDR3 protein, called by TCRdb with MiXCR from the PCR reads. In the table there are around 10,000 distinct CDR3 sequences, about 66% of which are singletons. Sequenced material: CD4+ T cells from blood, cultured in vitro. These receptors came from a human donor who had recovered from COVID-19.

In its sample, this clonotype was seen once. CDR3 residues: CASSFPISSSYNEQFF. The CDR3 DNA is TGTGCCAGCAGCTTCCCAATTTCGAGCTCCTACAATGAGCAGTTCTTC. This chain joins TRBV7-9 and TRBJ2-1, with no clear D. V was trimmed by 3 bases and J by 0 bases, leaving 12 bases between them. CDR3 length: 16 amino acids. Germline values: CDR1 SEHNR, CDR2 FQNEAQ (reference sequence).

The CDR3 DNA reads as TGTGCCAGTAGTGCGGGGAGGGTTGGGGGCAATCAGCCCCAGCATTTT. Protein: CASSAGRVGGNQPQHF. This sequence joins TRBV19 and TRBJ1-5; D is unresolved. Germline lookup yields CDR1 LNHDA and CDR2 SQIVND (reference sequence). The CDR3 is 16 residues long. Trimming took 5 bases from V and 2 from J, leaving 16 bases between them. Looking up the rest from reference TRBV19 and TRBJ1-5 gives the full variable domain: DGGITQSPKYLFRKEGQNVTLSCEQNLNHDAMYWYRQDPGQGLRLIYYSQIVNDFQKGDIAEGYSVSREKKESFPLTVTSAQKNPTAFYLCASSAGRVGGNQPQHFGDGTRLSIL.

This sequence joins TRBV4-3 and TRBJ1-5; 7 bases match TRBD1. The CDR3 consists of 18 residues. Germline CDR1 is LGHNA and CDR2 is YSLEER. Trimming took 0 bases from V and 0 from J; bases not matched to a gene: 8. CDR3 loop: CASSQEPGGVFSNQPQHF. The CDR3 DNA follows: TGCGCCAGCAGCCAAGAACCAGGGGGGGTTTTTAGCAATCAGCCCCAGCATTTT.

The CDR3 here is CASSFRTYSTDTQYF. CDR3 nucleotides: TGTGCCAGCAGTTTCAGGACATATAGCACAGATACGCAGTATTTT. The chain employs TRBV12-3 or TRBV12-4 and TRBJ2-3; D may be TRBD1 (5 bases). The CDR3 covers 15 residues. The V end lost 3 bases, the J end lost 0 bases, and 10 bases lay between the germline ends.

In this sample, this clonotype turned up once. The gene calls are TRBV14 and TRBJ2-3, with 15 bases lining up with TRBD2. Germline V CDR1 and CDR2: SGHDN, FVKESK. The CDR3 spans 16 residues. With V trimmed by 4 bases and J by 6 bases, 5 bases remained unmatched. The CDR3: CASSRGLAGGLDTQYF. The CDR3 nucleotides are TGTGCCAGCAGCCGAGGACTAGCGGGGGGGCTTGATACGCAGTATTTT. Based on the CDR3 plus reference TRBV14 and TRBJ2-3, the full variable domain is EAGVTQFPSHSVIEKGQTVTLRCDPISGHDNLYWYRRVMGKEIKFLLHFVKESKQDESGMPNNRFLAERTGGTYSTLKVQPAELEDSGVYFCASSRGLAGGLDTQYFGPGTRLTVL.

This rearrangement joins TRBV6-2 or TRBV6-3 to TRBJ1-4; D unresolved. The CDR3 length is 15 residues. Per germline, CDR1 MNHEY and CDR2 SVGEGT. Trimming cost V 6 bases and J 8 bases, with 19 bases left between them. The DNA for the CDR3 is TGTGCCAGCAGGGAGGACTGGAAACCTAGAGAAAAACTGTTTTTT. It codes for CASREDWKPREKLFF.

V is TRBV7-2 and J is TRBJ1-1, with unresolved D. The germline V gene has CDR1 SGHTA and CDR2 FQGNSA. There are 16 residues in the CDR3. The V end was cut by 5 bases, the J end by 0 bases, with 16 bases between. The CDR3: CASSRRIGPVNTEAFF. Written as DNA, the CDR3 is TGTGCCAGCAGCCGACGGATTGGGCCCGTGAACACTGAAGCTTTCTTT.

The chain is built from TRBV7-3 and TRBJ2-2; D tentatively fits TRBD1 or TRBD2 (6 bases each). CDR1 and CDR2 from the germline V gene are SGHTA and FQGTGA. V lost 2 bases and J 0 bases, leaving 10 bases between the germline ends. The length of the CDR3 is 16 residues. The CDR3 loop reads CASSLLGGPNTGELFF. The CDR3 nucleotides read TGTGCCAGCAGCTTATTGGGGGGCCCGAACACCGGGGAGCTGTTTTTT. Together with reference TRBV7-3 and TRBJ2-2, the CDR3 gives the full variable domain: GAGVSQTPSNKVTEKGKYVELRCDPISGHTALYWYRQSLGQGPEFLIYFQGTGAADDSGLPNDRFFAVRPEGSVSTLKIQRTERGDSAVYLCASSLLGGPNTGELFFGEGSRLTVL.

The rearrangement uses TRBV20-1 and TRBJ1-1; TRBD1 is a possible D gene (6 bases). V was pared by 3 bases and J by 10 bases, with 12 bases between. Germline values: CDR1 DFQATT, CDR2 SNEGSKA (reference sequence). This CDR3 region has 11 residues. Written as DNA, the CDR3 is TGCAGTGCTAGCGCCACCAGGGGAGCTTTCTTT. It encodes CSASATRGAFF.

This clonotype was detected a few times. J is TRBJ2-3 and V is TRBV30; 7 bases are a match to TRBD1. The trim removed 3 bases at V and 1 base at J, leaving 4 bases unmatched. The CDR3 is made up of 14 amino acids. CDR1 is GTSNPN and CDR2 is SVGIG in the germline V gene (reference sequence). CDR3 region: CAWSNQGGTDTQYF. The CDR3 nucleotides read TGTGCCTGGAGCAATCAGGGGGGCACAGATACGCAGTATTTT.

The V gene is TRBV20-1, the J gene TRBJ1-2; D possibly corresponds to TRBD1 (6 bases). V lost 3 bases and J 3 bases, leaving 14 bases between the germline ends. This CDR3 region has 14 residues. Looked up from germline, CDR1 is DFQATT and CDR2 is SNEGSKA (reference sequence). CDR3 loop: CSARKGGTYYGYTF. The CDR3 nucleotides are TGCAGTGCTAGGAAGGGGGGGACATACTATGGCTACACCTTC.

This clonotype has a single count. The gene calls are TRBV19 and TRBJ1-2; D call uncertain. CDR3 size: 15 residues. In germline, CDR1 is LNHDA, CDR2 SQIVND (reference sequence). The V end lost 1 base, the J end lost 2 bases, and 11 bases lay between the germline ends. The CDR3 region has the DNA TGTGCCAGTAGTATAGTATGGCTTGTAAACTATGGCTACACCTTC. Translating gives CASSIVWLVNYGYTF.

J is TRBJ2-7 and V is TRBV2; D not certain. CDR1 and CDR2 (germline): SNHLY, FYNNEI. The CDR3 has 13 residues. Between the trimmed V and J ends, which lost 3 bases and 2 bases, there was a span of 8 bases. The CDR3: CASSDGLAYEQYF. The CDR3 nucleotides read TGTGCCAGCAGTGATGGGCTCGCCTACGAGCAGTACTTC.

The chain is built from TRBV20-1 and TRBJ1-2, with 8 bases identical to TRBD1. The CDR3 covers 14 residues. Germline V CDR1 and CDR2: DFQATT, SNEGSKA (reference sequence). V lost 6 bases to trimming and J lost 6 bases; unmatched junction nucleotides: 12. CDR3 amino acids: CSATNAQGADGYTF. The CDR3 nucleotides are TGCAGTGCCACGAATGCCCAGGGGGCAGATGGCTACACCTTC.

The J gene is TRBJ1-5, the V gene TRBV20-1, with a possible D match to TRBD1 (5 bases). The V end was cut by 3 bases, the J end by 0 bases, with 15 bases between. Looked up from germline, CDR1 is DFQATT and CDR2 is SNEGSKA (reference sequence). The CDR3 loop spans 16 amino acids. The CDR3 region has the DNA TGCAGTGCTAGTGTCAATGGGACCTATAGCAATCAGCCCCAGCATTTT. The encoded protein is CSASVNGTYSNQPQHF.

The table lists this clonotype with a few counts. This chain connects TRBV5-8 to TRBJ1-5; D is uncertain. The CDR3 consists of 13 residues. The V and J ends lost 6 bases and 9 bases respectively, with 16 bases between them. Germline V CDR1 and CDR2: SGHTS, YDEGEE. As DNA, the CDR3 is TGTGCCAGCATCCCTGGGCGTCCAGGGCCCCAGCATTTT. Protein: CASIPGRPGPQHF.

The chain joins TRBV19 to TRBJ1-1, with D hard to call. CDR1 and CDR2 from the germline V gene are LNHDA and SQIVND (reference sequence). The length of the CDR3 is 14 residues. The ends were cut back, 0 bases at V and 4 bases at J, with 9 bases in the middle. This chain's CDR3 is CASSIDRGSTEAFF. CDR3 bases: TGTGCCAGTAGTATAGATCGGGGTAGCACTGAAGCTTTCTTT. The full variable domain, with the rest looked up from reference TRBV19 and TRBJ1-1, is DGGITQSPKYLFRKEGQNVTLSCEQNLNHDAMYWYRQDPGQGLRLIYYSQIVNDFQKGDIAEGYSVSREKKESFPLTVTSAQKNPTAFYLCASSIDRGSTEAFFGQGTRLTVV.

This chain joins TRBV6-2 or TRBV6-3 and TRBJ2-2, with TRBD1 identical over 7 bases. The CDR3 runs 17 residues. From germline, CDR1 is MNHEY and CDR2 SVGEGT. V lost 2 bases, J lost 0 bases, and 6 bases stayed unmatched. The CDR3 DNA sequence: TGTGCCAGCAGTTACCAAGGGACAGTCACGAACACCGGGGAGCTGTTTTTT. Translating gives CASSYQGTVTNTGELFF.

This clonotype was found a few times. The chain is built from TRBV7-2 and TRBJ1-2, with a weak D call TRBD1 (6 bases). Trimming left V 4 bases short and J 4 bases short, with 16 bases between. The CDR3 is 15 residues long. Germline V gene lookup returns CDR1 SGHTA and CDR2 FQGNSA. CDR3 in DNA: TGTGCCAGCAGCTCCTCTACAGGGATCAGCTATGGCTACACCTTC. Encoded protein: CASSSSTGISYGYTF.

The chain joins TRBV7-2 to TRBJ2-3; 11 nucleotides agree with TRBD2. Germline V gene sequence: CDR1 SGHTA, CDR2 FQGNSA. Trimming took 3 bases from V and 0 from J; bases not matched to a gene: 8. The CDR3 extends over 18 amino acids. The CDR3 protein is CASSFTSGGRSSTDTQYF. As DNA, the CDR3 is TGTGCCAGCAGCTTTACTAGCGGGGGCCGCTCTAGCACAGATACGCAGTATTTT.

The J gene is TRBJ2-1, the V gene TRBV4-2, with 11 bases aligning to TRBD2. V lost 1 base, J lost 4 bases, and 9 bases stayed unmatched. Germline loops: CDR1 LGHNA, CDR2 YNFKEQ. CDR3 size: 18 residues. CDR3 nucleotide sequence: TGTGCCAGCAGCCAAGCCCTGATAGCGGGGGGGAATTACAATGAGCAGTTCTTC. Amino acids: CASSQALIAGGNYNEQFF.